Each of the 25 T cell receptor beta chains below was sequenced from the same sample in a study of blood T cell repertoires in COVID-19. Using immunoSEQ multiplex PCR, the repertoire was profiled, and TCRdb retains in-frame clones only, with some absent. The sample shows about 140,000 clones, over 80% of them seen only once. Material: peripheral blood. The receptors here all came from a man aged 25 to 45 with COVID-19, enrolled during active disease.

The chain employs TRBV28 and TRBJ2-6; possible D gene TRBD2, 6 bases. Trimming stripped 11 bases from V and 4 bases from J, with 9 bases between. Germline V lookup: CDR1 MDHEN, CDR2 SYDVKM. CDR3 size: 12 residues. CDR3 protein: CASLAGANVLTF. The CDR3 DNA follows: TGTGCCTCCCTAGCGGGGGCCAACGTCCTGACTTTC.

This clone occurred once. This chain links TRBV29-1 with TRBJ1-1; no firm D call. The CDR3 has 13 amino acids. In germline, CDR1 is SQVTM, CDR2 ANQGSEA. Trimming cost V 4 bases and J 0 bases, with 9 bases left between them. The DNA of the CDR3 is TGCAGCGTTGTCTTGGCCATGAACACTGAAGCTTTCTTT. Protein: CSVVLAMNTEAFF.

The chain joins TRBV5-1 to TRBJ2-1; tentatively, D is TRBD2 (6 bases). Germline loops: CDR1 SGHRS, CDR2 YFSETQ. This CDR3 spans 15 amino acids. Between the trimmed V and J ends, which lost 0 bases and 10 bases, there was a span of 17 bases. This CDR3 is CASSLAGRGTQEQFF. The CDR3 bases are TGCGCCAGCAGCTTGGCAGGACGGGGGACTCAGGAGCAGTTCTTC.

The chain links TRBV29-1 to TRBJ1-1, with D hard to call. V gave up 7 bases and J gave up 1 base, with 10 bases separating them. Germline CDR1 and CDR2: SQVTM and ANQGSEA. This CDR3 is built from 12 residues. In DNA form, the CDR3 reads TGCAGCGCCTTCCCCGGGAACACTGAAGCTTTCTTT. Protein product: CSAFPGNTEAFF.

CDR3 amino acids: CASSLQPGGRGGDTQYF. Here the CDR3 DNA reads TGCGCCAGCAGCTTGCAGCCAGGCGGGAGAGGGGGGGATACGCAGTATTTT. The chain uses TRBV5-1 and TRBJ2-3; TRBD2 is a possible D gene (7 bases). V lost 1 base, J lost 6 bases, and 21 bases lay in between. CDR1 and CDR2 from the germline V gene are SGHRS and YFSETQ. The CDR3 has 17 amino acids. Full variable domain (remainder filled in from reference TRBV5-1 and TRBJ2-3): KAGVTQTPRYLIKTRGQQVTLSCSPISGHRSVSWYQQTPGQGLQFLFEYFSETQRNKGNFPGRFSGRQFSNSRSEMNVSTLELGDSALYLCASSLQPGGRGGDTQYFGPGTRLTVL.

This clone was picked up one time. This chain joins TRBV27 and TRBJ2-7; D is perhaps TRBD1 (5 bases). Trimming removed 8 bases from V and 5 bases from J, with 13 bases in between. The length of the CDR3 is 12 residues. CDR1 and CDR2 (germline): MNHEY, SMNVEV (reference sequence). CDR3 DNA sequence: TGTGCCAGCTCCGCAGGGTCCAACGAGCAGTACTTC. It yields the protein CASSAGSNEQYF.

This clone turned up a few times. The chain combines TRBV10-1 with TRBJ2-2, with 9 positions matching TRBD1. Germline trimming cut 6 bases from V and 3 bases from J; bases unmatched to any gene: 8. The CDR3 spans 16 residues. Germline CDR1 reads WNHNN; CDR2 reads SYGVQD (reference sequence). The DNA of the CDR3 is TGCGCCAGCAGACCGACAGGGGGGTCGGACACCGGGGAGCTGTTTTTT. Translating it yields CASRPTGGSDTGELFF.

The rearrangement uses TRBV18 and TRBJ2-5; D unresolved. The CDR3 length is 15 residues. Germline V gene lookup returns CDR1 KGHSH and CDR2 LQKENI. The V and J ends lost 3 bases and 1 base respectively, with 12 bases between them. The CDR3, as DNA: TGTGCCAGCTCACCCCACCCACAGCTCCAAGAGACCCAGTACTTC. This encodes CASSPHPQLQETQYF.

The chain is built from TRBV19 and TRBJ2-7, with D tentatively TRBD2 (6 bases). The germline V and J ends were trimmed by 11 bases and 2 bases, with 16 bases remaining between them. This CDR3 contains 13 residues. Germline lookup yields CDR1 LNHDA and CDR2 SQIVND (reference sequence). The CDR3 here is CASRDSGAYEQYF. DNA for the CDR3: TGTGCCTCTAGGGATAGCGGTGCCTACGAGCAGTACTTC. Looking up the rest from reference TRBV19 and TRBJ2-7 gives the full variable domain: DGGITQSPKYLFRKEGQNVTLSCEQNLNHDAMYWYRQDPGQGLRLIYYSQIVNDFQKGDIAEGYSVSREKKESFPLTVTSAQKNPTAFYLCASRDSGAYEQYFGPGTRLTVT.

This clone was found a few times. The chain combines TRBV5-4 with TRBJ2-5, with 13 bases lining up with TRBD2. In germline, CDR1 is SGHNT, CDR2 YYREEE (reference sequence). J lost 8 bases, V lost 4 bases, and 11 bases had no gene match. The CDR3 consists of 16 residues. The CDR3 DNA is TGTGCCAGCAGCGTAGGGACTAGCGGGGACTCCGAAACCCAGTACTTC. The encoded protein is CASSVGTSGDSETQYF.

This clone was counted between two and nine times. The rearrangement joins TRBV15 to TRBJ2-1; 8 nucleotides line up with TRBD2. V gave up 10 bases and J gave up 3 bases; unmatched junction bases: 11. The CDR3 consists of 15 residues. CDR1 and CDR2 (germline): LNHNV, YYDKDF (reference sequence). The chain's CDR3 is CAISTLADLYNEQFF. CDR3 nucleotides: TGTGCCATAAGCACACTAGCGGACCTCTACAATGAGCAGTTCTTC.

The rearrangement uses TRBV5-4 and TRBJ2-5; 11 bases fit TRBD2. Germline-derived CDR1 and CDR2 are SGHNT and YYREEE (reference sequence). CDR3 length: 14 amino acids. The junction had 5 bases not matched to a gene; V was cut back by 6 bases and J by 4 bases. In nucleotides, the CDR3 is TGTGCCAGCACCCTAGCGGGAGGTGGAGAGACCCAGTACTTC. It yields the protein CASTLAGGGETQYF.

V is TRBV5-6 and J is TRBJ2-3; 10 bases align to TRBD2. Germline V gene lookup returns CDR1 SGHDT and CDR2 YYEEEE. The V gene end was trimmed by 7 bases and the J gene end by 2 bases; junction bases not matched to a gene: 7. The CDR3 sequence is 15 residues long. CDR3 amino acids: CASSGTSEITDTQYF. The CDR3 nucleotides read TGTGCCAGCTCTGGGACTAGCGAGATCACAGATACGCAGTATTTT.

The CDR3 DNA reads as TGTGCCAGCAGCGAACAGGGGTACACAGATACGCAGTATTTT. Protein product: CASSEQGYTDTQYF. The chain uses TRBV9 and TRBJ2-3; 7 bases align to TRBD1. V gave up 3 bases and J gave up 2 bases; unmatched junction bases: 3. The CDR3 is 14 residues long. Germline loops: CDR1 SGDLS, CDR2 YYNGEE.

The CDR3 DNA reads TGTGCCAGCAGCCCGGAGGCTAGCGGGTTCTACGAGCAGTACTTC. Translated: CASSPEASGFYEQYF. The chain employs TRBV3-1 (or the pseudogene TRBV3-2) and TRBJ2-7; TRBD2 agrees at 8 bases. Germline V gene data show CDR1 as LGHDT and CDR2 as YNNKEL (reference sequence). V dropped 4 bases and J dropped 3; count of bases not matched to a gene: 8. This CDR3 has 15 amino acids.

This clone was detected only a few times. The J gene is TRBJ1-6, the V gene TRBV2, with TRBD1 identical over 9 bases. The CDR3 is 13 residues long. CDR1 SNHLY and CDR2 FYNNEI come from the germline V gene. The junction had 7 bases not matched to a gene; V was cut back by 11 bases and J by 8 bases. Here the CDR3 reads CALGQGTDSPLHF. CDR3 DNA sequence: TGTGCCTTAGGACAGGGGACGGATTCACCCCTCCACTTT.

The CDR3 bases are TGTGCCAGCAGCCAGGGGCTGGATGAAGAGACCCAGTACTTC. Its protein is CASSQGLDEETQYF. The gene calls are TRBV9 and TRBJ2-5; weak D call: TRBD1 (6 bases). V lost 4 bases and J 3 bases, leaving 13 bases between the germline ends. The CDR3 is 14 amino acids. The germline V gene has CDR1 SGDLS and CDR2 YYNGEE. The full variable domain, in which reference TRBV9 and TRBJ2-5 provide the parts outside the CDR3, is DSGVTQTPKHLITATGQRVTLRCSPRSGDLSVYWYQQSLDQGLQFLIQYYNGEERAKGNILERFSAQQFPDLHSELNLSSLELGDSALYFCASSQGLDEETQYFGPGTRLLVL.

The chain uses TRBV18 and TRBJ1-1; TRBD1 might be the D (6 bases). This CDR3 is 15 amino acids long. Trimming stripped 0 bases from V and 4 bases from J, with 12 bases between. Germline CDR1 KGHSH, CDR2 LQKENI. CDR3 loop: CASSPPDRGSTEAFF. CDR3 nucleotide sequence: TGTGCCAGCTCACCACCGGACAGAGGGAGCACTGAAGCTTTCTTT.

The V gene is TRBV27, the J gene TRBJ2-3, with D possibly TRBD2 on 6 matching bases. V was pared by 5 bases and J by 11 bases, with 20 bases between. Germline loops: CDR1 MNHEY, CDR2 SMNVEV (reference sequence). The CDR3 consists of 14 residues. The CDR3: CASSTPGGAKWQYF. In nucleotides, the CDR3 is TGTGCCAGCAGTACCCCAGGAGGGGCGAAGTGGCAGTATTTT.

The rearrangement joins TRBV10-3 to TRBJ1-1; 9 positions match TRBD1. Germline trimming cut 8 bases from V and 1 base from J; bases unmatched to any gene: 2. The length of the CDR3 is 13 residues. Germline V gene sequence: CDR1 ENHRY, CDR2 SYGVKD. CDR3 loop: CAIGQGRNTEAFF. Written as DNA, the CDR3 is TGTGCCATCGGACAGGGGAGGAACACTGAAGCTTTCTTT.

A word on this clone: Within the sample, other DNA sequences also encode this same CDR3. This chain joins TRBV5-1 and TRBJ2-3; 13 positions match TRBD2. Per the germline V gene, CDR1 is SGHRS and CDR2 is YFSETQ. The CDR3 is 16 residues long. The V gene end was trimmed by 4 bases and the J gene end by 2 bases; junction bases not matched to a gene: 4. Here the CDR3 reads CASSLGLAGVTDTQYF. The CDR3 coding sequence is TGCGCCAGCAGCCTAGGACTAGCGGGAGTCACAGATACGCAGTATTTT.

The chain employs TRBV19 and TRBJ2-1; D gene uncertain. In germline, CDR1 is LNHDA, CDR2 SQIVND (reference sequence). Trimming took off 3 bases at V and 6 bases at J, with 15 bases between the two ends. The length of the CDR3 is 15 residues. The chain's CDR3 is CASSMGSSGGNEQFF. The CDR3 DNA sequence: TGTGCCAGTAGTATGGGCAGCTCAGGTGGCAATGAGCAGTTCTTC.

The chain carries TRBV27 and TRBJ2-7; TRBD1 might be the D (6 bases). This CDR3 is built from 12 residues. V was shortened by 5 bases and J by 11 bases, with 16 bases between the two germline ends. Per germline, CDR1 MNHEY and CDR2 SMNVEV (reference sequence). The CDR3 reads CASSKTGTSEYF. The CDR3 nucleotides are TGTGCCAGCAGTAAAACCGGGACATCCGAGTACTTC.

This sequence joins TRBV11-2 and TRBJ1-1; the match to TRBD1 covers 7 bases. Germline assignment: CDR1 SGHAT and CDR2 FQNNGV. The junction had 10 bases not matched to a gene; V was cut back by 6 bases and J by 0 bases. The CDR3 extends over 16 amino acids. In DNA, the CDR3 is TGTGCCAGCAGACCAGGGGCCGACAGGGTGAACACTGAAGCTTTCTTT. Translation gives CASRPGADRVNTEAFF. The variable domain in full, completed from reference TRBV11-2 and TRBJ1-1, reads EAGVAQSPRYKIIEKRQSVAFWCNPISGHATLYWYQQILGQGPKLLIQFQNNGVVDDSQLPKDRFSAERLKGVDSTLKIQPAKLEDSAVYLCASRPGADRVNTEAFFGQGTRLTVV.

The J gene is TRBJ2-3, the V gene TRBV29-1; TRBD2 agrees at 13 bases. This CDR3 contains 14 residues. Unmatched junction bases numbered 4, after V lost 4 bases and J lost 6 bases. The germline CDR1 and CDR2 sequences are SQVTM and ANQGSEA. The CDR3 DNA reads TGCAGCGTTGTAGGGACTAGCGGGATTGATACGCAGTATTTT. Translating gives CSVVGTSGIDTQYF.